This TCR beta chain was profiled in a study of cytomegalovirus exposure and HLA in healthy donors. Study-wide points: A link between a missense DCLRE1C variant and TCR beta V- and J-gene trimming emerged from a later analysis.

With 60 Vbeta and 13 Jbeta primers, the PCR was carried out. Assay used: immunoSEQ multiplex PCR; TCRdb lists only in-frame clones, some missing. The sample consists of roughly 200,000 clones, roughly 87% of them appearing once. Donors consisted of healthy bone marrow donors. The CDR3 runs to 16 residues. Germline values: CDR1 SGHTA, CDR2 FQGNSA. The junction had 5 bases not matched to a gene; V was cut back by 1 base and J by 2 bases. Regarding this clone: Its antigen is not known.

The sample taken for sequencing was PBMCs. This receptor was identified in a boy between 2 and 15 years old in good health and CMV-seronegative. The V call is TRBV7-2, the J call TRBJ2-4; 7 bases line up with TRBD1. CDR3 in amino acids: CASSLGGTATKNIQYF. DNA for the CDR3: TGTGCCAGCAGCTTAGGAGGGACAGCCACCAAAAACATTCAGTACTTC.